These T cell receptor beta chains were read from a single sample in a study of blood T cell repertoires in COVID-19. Libraries were prepared by immunoSEQ multiplex PCR; TCRdb keeps only in-frame clonotypes and omits some of them. Seen here are about 280,000 clones, around 85% observed once, and the top ten hold 2% to 3%. The specimen was PBMCs or T cells enriched from blood (not recorded which). The receptors stem from a woman between 45 and 60 years old who had recovered from COVID-19. Both conserved end residues are part of each CDR3. A D gene is named only where the DNA matches it firmly. For some rows the clone size is stated as once, few or many, or as a class when expanded; others skip it.

D: .
J: TRBJ2-4
size: .
V: TRBV4-3
length: 18
CDR3: CASSQDRQGFRAKNIQYF
DNA: TGCGCCAGCAGCCAAGATAGGCAGGGGTTCAGAGCCAAAAACATTCAGTACTTC

D: TRBD1
J: TRBJ2-7
size: once
V: TRBV10-3
length: 14
CDR3: CAIRTGTGSYEQYF
DNA: TGTGCCATCAGGACCGGGACAGGGTCCTACGAGCAGTACTTC

D: TRBD2
J: TRBJ2-5
size: .
V: TRBV2
length: 13
CDR3: CASSWGGEETQYF
DNA: TGTGCCAGCAGCTGGGGGGGGGAAGAGACCCAGTACTTC

D: .
J: TRBJ2-3
size: .
V: TRBV9
length: 17
CDR3: CASSVAQGPHSVDTQYF
DNA: TGTGCCAGCAGCGTGGCACAGGGACCACATTCTGTGGATACGCAGTATTTT

D: .
J: TRBJ2-1
size: .
V: TRBV5-1
length: 13
CDR3: CASSLGGQNEQFF
DNA: TGCGCCAGCAGCTTGGGAGGCCAAAATGAGCAGTTCTTC

D: .
J: TRBJ2-1
size: .
V: TRBV19
length: 12
CDR3: CASSVRGNEQFF
DNA: TGTGCCAGTAGTGTCAGGGGCAATGAGCAGTTCTTC

D: TRBD1
J: TRBJ1-2
size: .
V: TRBV6-5
length: 14
CDR3: CASSRDSRGYGYTF
DNA: TGTGCCAGCAGTAGGGACAGTAGGGGATATGGCTACACCTTC

D: TRBD2
J: TRBJ2-1
size: .
V: TRBV7-2
length: 16
CDR3: CASSQQGTSGGNEQFF
DNA: TGTGCCAGCAGCCAACAAGGGACTAGCGGGGGCAATGAGCAGTTCTTC

D: TRBD2
J: TRBJ2-3
size: .
V: TRBV7-2
length: 14
CDR3: CASSLGLATDTQYF
DNA: TGTGCCAGCAGCTTAGGACTAGCCACAGATACGCAGTATTTT

D: TRBD2
J: TRBJ2-1
size: .
V: TRBV7-2
length: 16
CDR3: CASSSTSGGAQGEQFF
DNA: TGTGCCAGCAGCTCTACTAGCGGGGGGGCACAGGGTGAGCAGTTCTTC

D: .
J: TRBJ2-7
size: .
V: TRBV3-1/TRBV3-2
length: 17
CDR3: CASSQLLAGTSSYEQYF
DNA: TGTGCCAGCAGCCAACTTTTGGCGGGTACGAGCTCCTACGAGCAGTACTTC

D: TRBD1
J: TRBJ1-5
size: .
V: TRBV4-1
length: 15
CDR3: CASSRTGLGDQPQHF
DNA: TGCGCCAGCAGCCGGACAGGGTTGGGCGATCAGCCCCAGCATTTT

D: TRBD2
J: TRBJ2-2
size: .
V: TRBV18
length: 15
CDR3: CASSPRGTKTGELFF
DNA: TGTGCCAGCTCACCACGAGGGACTAAGACCGGGGAGCTGTTTTTT

D: TRBD1
J: TRBJ1-5
size: few
V: TRBV2
length: 16
CDR3: CASSADREDSNQPQHF
DNA: TGTGCCAGCAGCGCAGACAGGGAAGATAGCAATCAGCCCCAGCATTTT

D: TRBD1
J: TRBJ2-1
size: .
V: TRBV5-5
length: 16
CDR3: CASRHITGTGENEQFF
DNA: TGTGCCAGCAGACATATTACCGGGACAGGGGAGAATGAGCAGTTCTTC

D: TRBD1
J: TRBJ2-1
size: .
V: TRBV5-1
length: 14
CDR3: CASSLGDSFNEQFF
DNA: TGCGCCAGCAGCTTGGGGGACAGCTTTAATGAGCAGTTCTTC

D: .
J: TRBJ1-1
size: .
V: TRBV28
length: 14
CDR3: CASRDSRGNTEAFF
DNA: TGTGCCAGCAGGGACTCCAGGGGGAACACTGAAGCTTTCTTT

D: TRBD1
J: TRBJ1-6
size: .
V: TRBV5-1
length: 16
CDR3: CASSWSGQGAGSPLHF
DNA: TGCGCCAGCAGCTGGTCGGGGCAGGGGGCAGGATCACCCCTCCACTTT

D: .
J: TRBJ1-6
size: .
V: TRBV6-5
length: 14
CDR3: CASSYTSSGSPLHF
DNA: TGTGCCAGCAGTTACACGTCGTCGGGTTCACCCCTCCACTTT

D: .
J: TRBJ1-2
size: once
V: TRBV5-1
length: 14
CDR3: CASSNRQDRYGYTF
DNA: TGCGCCAGCAGCAACCGACAGGACCGCTATGGCTACACCTTC

D: TRBD2
J: TRBJ2-7
size: once
V: TRBV3-1/TRBV3-2
length: 16
CDR3: CASSPPGLAGLYEQYF
DNA: TGTGCCAGCAGCCCACCGGGACTAGCGGGACTCTACGAGCAGTACTTC

D: .
J: TRBJ2-7
size: .
V: TRBV6-6
length: 14
CDR3: CASSPQDYSYEQYF
DNA: TGTGCCAGCAGTCCACAGGACTACTCCTACGAGCAGTACTTC

D: .
J: TRBJ2-5
size: .
V: TRBV4-2
length: 14
CDR3: CASSLPGRGETQYF
DNA: TGTGCCAGCAGCCTACCCGGGCGGGGCGAGACCCAGTACTTC

D: .
J: TRBJ1-5
size: .
V: TRBV5-5
length: 14
CDR3: CASSLEAVNQPQHF
DNA: TGTGCCAGCAGCTTGGAGGCGGTCAATCAGCCCCAGCATTTT

D: TRBD2
J: TRBJ2-1
size: .
V: TRBV6-5
length: 16
CDR3: CASSSASGRVSNEQFF
DNA: TGTGCCAGCAGTTCCGCTAGCGGGAGAGTCTCCAATGAGCAGTTCTTC

D: .
J: TRBJ2-6
size: .
V: TRBV3-1/TRBV3-2
length: 17
CDR3: CASSQLQGSSGANVLTF
DNA: TGTGCCAGCAGCCAATTACAGGGAAGCTCTGGGGCCAACGTCCTGACTTTC

D: .
J: TRBJ2-7
size: many
V: TRBV7-9
length: 13
CDR3: CASSWDSSYEQYF
DNA: TGTGCCAGCAGCTGGGACTCCTCCTACGAGCAGTACTTC

D: .
J: TRBJ1-3
size: .
V: TRBV5-5
length: 15
CDR3: CASSLFVPSGNTIYF
DNA: TGTGCCAGCAGCTTGTTCGTCCCCTCTGGAAACACCATATATTTT

D: .
J: TRBJ1-5
size: .
V: TRBV6-2/TRBV6-3
length: 13
CDR3: CASSRQGYQPQHF
DNA: TGTGCCAGCAGTCGGCAGGGGTATCAGCCCCAGCATTTT

D: .
J: TRBJ1-2
size: .
V: TRBV28
length: 12
CDR3: CASREANYGYTF
DNA: TGTGCCAGCAGGGAAGCGAACTATGGCTACACCTTC

D: TRBD1
J: TRBJ2-2
size: .
V: TRBV5-1
length: 15
CDR3: CASSLGTGRTGELFF
DNA: TGCGCCAGCAGCCTCGGGACAGGGAGGACCGGGGAGCTGTTTTTT

D: .
J: TRBJ2-2
size: few
V: TRBV11-2
length: 14
CDR3: CASSARPVTGELFF
DNA: TGTGCCAGCAGTGCCCGCCCGGTCACCGGGGAGCTGTTTTTT

D: TRBD1
J: TRBJ1-5
size: .
V: TRBV19
length: 14
CDR3: CASSFRGGNQPQHF
DNA: TGTGCCAGTAGTTTCAGGGGGGGCAATCAGCCCCAGCATTTT

D: TRBD1
J: TRBJ1-2
size: .
V: TRBV12-3/TRBV12-4
length: 13
CDR3: CASRGTGVYGYTF
DNA: TGTGCCAGCAGAGGCACAGGGGTCTATGGCTACACCTTC

D: TRBD1
J: TRBJ1-1
size: .
V: TRBV30
length: 14
CDR3: CAWSVPFRGQEAFF
DNA: TGTGCCTGGAGTGTACCTTTCAGGGGGCAAGAAGCTTTCTTT

D: .
J: TRBJ1-2
size: .
V: TRBV29-1
length: 12
CDR3: CSVEDQGGGYTF
DNA: TGCAGCGTTGAAGATCAGGGTGGCGGCTACACCTTC

D: .
J: TRBJ1-3
size: .
V: TRBV10-2
length: 14
CDR3: CASSEQGGTDTIYF
DNA: TGCGCCAGCAGTGAACAGGGTGGTACGGACACCATATATTTT

D: TRBD1
J: TRBJ1-2
size: .
V: TRBV6-1
length: 14
CDR3: CASSERTGGWGYTF
DNA: TGTGCCAGCAGTGAACGGACAGGGGGCTGGGGCTACACCTTC

D: .
J: TRBJ2-4
size: .
V: TRBV3-1/TRBV3-2
length: 13
CDR3: CASSQDHPGLLYF
DNA: TGTGCCAGCAGCCAAGATCACCCCGGACTTCTGTACTTC

D: .
J: TRBJ1-1
size: few
V: TRBV29-1
length: 13
CDR3: CSVGGHGDTEAFF
DNA: TGCAGCGTCGGAGGTCACGGGGACACTGAAGCTTTCTTT

D: .
J: TRBJ1-1
size: .
V: TRBV13
length: 14
CDR3: CASAARLSNTEAFF
DNA: TGTGCCAGCGCTGCCAGACTTTCGAACACTGAAGCTTTCTTT

D: TRBD1
J: TRBJ2-2
size: once
V: TRBV6-1
length: 16
CDR3: CASSDLRTGNTGELFF
DNA: TGTGCCAGCAGTGATTTGAGGACAGGAAACACCGGGGAGCTGTTTTTT

D: .
J: TRBJ1-1
size: .
V: TRBV11-2
length: 14
CDR3: CASSPGGLDTEAFF
DNA: TGTGCCAGCAGCCCTGGAGGGCTGGACACTGAAGCTTTCTTT

D: .
J: TRBJ2-7
size: .
V: TRBV11-3
length: 12
CDR3: CASSLEGGEQYF
DNA: TGTGCCAGCAGCTTAGAGGGAGGTGAGCAGTACTTC

D: TRBD1
J: TRBJ2-7
size: .
V: TRBV5-4
length: 18
CDR3: CASSKVGRRGLNVYEQYF
DNA: TGTGCCAGCAGCAAGGTGGGGCGCAGGGGGCTTAATGTCTACGAGCAGTACTTC